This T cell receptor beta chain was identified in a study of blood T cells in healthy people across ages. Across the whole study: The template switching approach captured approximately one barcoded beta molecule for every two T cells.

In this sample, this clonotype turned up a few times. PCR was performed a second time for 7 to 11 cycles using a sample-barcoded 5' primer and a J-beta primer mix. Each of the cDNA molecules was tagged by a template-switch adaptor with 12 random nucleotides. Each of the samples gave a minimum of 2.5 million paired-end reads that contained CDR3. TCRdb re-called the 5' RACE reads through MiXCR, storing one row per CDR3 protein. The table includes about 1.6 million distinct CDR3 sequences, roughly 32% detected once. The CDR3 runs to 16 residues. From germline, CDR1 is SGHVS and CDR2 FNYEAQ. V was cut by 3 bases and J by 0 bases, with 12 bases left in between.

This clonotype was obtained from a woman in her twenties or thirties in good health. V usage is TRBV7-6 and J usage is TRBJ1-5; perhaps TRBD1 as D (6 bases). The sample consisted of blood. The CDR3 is CASSFGQRYSNQPQHF. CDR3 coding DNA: TGTGCCAGCAGCTTCGGACAGCGATATAGCAATCAGCCCCAGCATTTT.